This T cell receptor beta chain was sequenced in a study of OX40 agonist ivuxolimab in advanced cancers. Whole-study context: Patients were given ivuxolimab, an antibody that agonizes OX40 (CD134).

Prior autoimmune disease or systemic immunosuppression barred patients. There are 15 residues in the CDR3. CDR1 and CDR2 (germline): WSHSY, SAAADI. Trimming removed 5 bases from V and 1 base from J; junction bases left unmatched: 3. Sequenced by immunoSEQ multiplex PCR; TCRdb stores in-frame clones only, minus some. Of 69,000 or so clones listed, roughly 84% are singletons. This sequence originates from an adult with an advanced solid tumor such as melanoma, head and neck, liver or kidney cancer. Sequences were derived from CD4+ or CD8+ T cells sorted from blood, sampled in a trial of the OX40 agonist ivuxolimab. This chain joins TRBV10-2 and TRBJ2-2; TRBD1 aligns across 8 bases. Here the CDR3 reads CASSRQGMNTGELFF. The CDR3 DNA reads TGCGCCAGCAGTCGACAGGGGATGAACACCGGGGAGCTGTTTTTT.